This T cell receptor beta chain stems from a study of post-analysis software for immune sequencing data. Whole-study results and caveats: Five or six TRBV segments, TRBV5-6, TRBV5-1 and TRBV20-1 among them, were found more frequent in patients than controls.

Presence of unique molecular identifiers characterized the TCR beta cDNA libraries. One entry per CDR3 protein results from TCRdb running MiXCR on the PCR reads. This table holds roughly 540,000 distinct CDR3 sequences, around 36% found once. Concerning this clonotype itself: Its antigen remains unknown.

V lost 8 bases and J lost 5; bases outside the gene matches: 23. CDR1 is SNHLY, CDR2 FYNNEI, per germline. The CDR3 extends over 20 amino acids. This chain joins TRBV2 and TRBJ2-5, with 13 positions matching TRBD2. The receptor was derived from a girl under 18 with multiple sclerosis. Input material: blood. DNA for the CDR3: TGTGCCAGCGGTCTAACACCTCGACTAGCGGGGGGCCGGTATCTTGAGACCCAGTACTTC. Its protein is CASGLTPRLAGGRYLETQYF.